This TCR beta chain was obtained from a study of post-analysis software for immune sequencing data. Whole-study results and caveats: Clustering by F measure revealed strong co-clustering among samples prepared together in one batch. Diversity measured as normalized Chao1 was significantly lower in multiple sclerosis patients than in controls. Roughly five TRBV segments were more frequent in patients than controls; TRBV5-6, TRBV5-1 and TRBV20-1 belonged to this group.

As concerns this clonotype: The antigen is not known.

Prepared TCR beta cDNA libraries contained unique molecular identifiers. Roughly 490,000 cDNA molecules came from 1 to 10 million T cells. TCRdb called the PCR reads again in MiXCR, with one record for every CDR3 protein. The data show roughly 600,000 distinct CDR3 sequences, roughly two fifths seen once. This CDR3 has 14 amino acids. Germline CDR1 is MNHNY and CDR2 is SVGAGI (reference sequence). The rearrangement uses TRBV6-6 and TRBJ2-7; TRBD2 agrees at 8 bases. The J call may not be correct, given that the DNA end is closer to TRBJ2-5. The sequence was obtained from a girl aged 5 to 17 with multiple sclerosis. The sample was blood. The CDR3 region is CASSRGGQGETQYF. In nucleotides, the CDR3 is TGTGCCAGCAGCCGGGGGGGGCAGGGTGAGACCCAGTACTTC.